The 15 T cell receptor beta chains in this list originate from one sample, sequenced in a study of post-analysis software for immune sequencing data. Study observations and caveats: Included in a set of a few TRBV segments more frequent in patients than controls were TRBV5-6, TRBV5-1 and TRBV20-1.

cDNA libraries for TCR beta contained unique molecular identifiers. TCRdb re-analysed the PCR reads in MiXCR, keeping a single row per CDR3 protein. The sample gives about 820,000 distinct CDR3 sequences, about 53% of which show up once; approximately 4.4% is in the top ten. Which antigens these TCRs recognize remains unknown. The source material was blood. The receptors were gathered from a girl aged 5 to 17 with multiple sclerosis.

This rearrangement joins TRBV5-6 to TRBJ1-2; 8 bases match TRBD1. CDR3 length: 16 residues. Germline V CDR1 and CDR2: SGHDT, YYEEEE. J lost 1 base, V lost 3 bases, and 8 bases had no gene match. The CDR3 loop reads CASSSLGTGRNYGYTF. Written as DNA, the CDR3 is TGTGCCAGCAGCTCCCTCGGGACAGGCCGTAACTATGGCTACACCTTC.

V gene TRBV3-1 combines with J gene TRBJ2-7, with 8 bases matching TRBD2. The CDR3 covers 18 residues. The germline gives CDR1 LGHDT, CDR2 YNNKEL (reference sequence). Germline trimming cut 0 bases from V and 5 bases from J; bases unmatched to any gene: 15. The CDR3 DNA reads TGTGCCAGCAGCCAAGATAGTTTGGGACTAGTACGTCCGCACGAGCAGTACTTC. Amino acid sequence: CASSQDSLGLVRPHEQYF.

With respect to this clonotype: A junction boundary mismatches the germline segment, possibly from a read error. CDR3 sequence: CASRRTGVLHQSQHF. The DNA of the CDR3 is TGTGCCAGCAGACGGACAGGGGTACTGCATCAGTCCCAGCATTTT. The chain employs TRBV7-2 and TRBJ1-5; 9 nucleotides line up with TRBD1. Germline V gene sequence: CDR1 SGHTA, CDR2 FQGNSA. The CDR3 has 15 residues.

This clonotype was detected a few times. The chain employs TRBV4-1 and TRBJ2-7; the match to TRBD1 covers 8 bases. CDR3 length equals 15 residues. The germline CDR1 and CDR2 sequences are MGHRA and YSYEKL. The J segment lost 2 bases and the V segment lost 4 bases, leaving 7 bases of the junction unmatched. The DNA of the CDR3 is TGCGCCAGCAGCCGTGCCGGACAGGGCCCCTACGAGCAGTACTTC. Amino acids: CASSRAGQGPYEQYF.

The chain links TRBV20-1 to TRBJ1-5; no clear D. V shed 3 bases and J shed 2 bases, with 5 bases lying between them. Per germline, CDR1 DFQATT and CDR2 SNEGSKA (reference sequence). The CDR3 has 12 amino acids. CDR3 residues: CSASFGNQPQHF. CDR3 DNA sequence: TGCAGTGCTAGCTTCGGCAATCAGCCCCAGCATTTT.

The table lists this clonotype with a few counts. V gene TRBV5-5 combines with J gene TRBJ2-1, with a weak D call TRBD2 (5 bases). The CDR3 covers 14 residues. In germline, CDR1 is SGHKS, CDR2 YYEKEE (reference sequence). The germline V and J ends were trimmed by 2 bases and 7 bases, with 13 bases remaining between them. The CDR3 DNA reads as TGTGCCAGCAGCTTTTCTACGGGGTTGAATGAGCAGTTCTTC. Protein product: CASSFSTGLNEQFF.

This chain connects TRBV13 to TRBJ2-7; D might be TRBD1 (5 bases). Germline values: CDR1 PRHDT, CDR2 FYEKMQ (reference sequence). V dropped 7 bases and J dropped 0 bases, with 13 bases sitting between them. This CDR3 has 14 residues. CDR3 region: CASTLDSSSYEQYF. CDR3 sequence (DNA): TGTGCCAGCACCCTCGACAGTAGCTCCTACGAGCAGTACTTC.

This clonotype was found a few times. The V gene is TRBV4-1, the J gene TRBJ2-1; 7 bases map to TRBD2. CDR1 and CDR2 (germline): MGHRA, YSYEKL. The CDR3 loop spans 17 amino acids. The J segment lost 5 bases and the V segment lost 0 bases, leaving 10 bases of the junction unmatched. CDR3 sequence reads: CASSQDGVGRSNNEQFF. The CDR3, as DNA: TGCGCCAGCAGCCAAGACGGGGTCGGGAGGTCTAACAATGAGCAGTTCTTC.

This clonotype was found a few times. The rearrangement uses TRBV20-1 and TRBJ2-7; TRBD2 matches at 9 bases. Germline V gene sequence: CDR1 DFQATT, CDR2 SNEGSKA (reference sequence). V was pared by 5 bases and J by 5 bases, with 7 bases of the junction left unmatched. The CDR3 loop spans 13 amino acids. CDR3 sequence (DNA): TGCAGTGCTTATCTAGCGGGATTGAACGAGCAGTACTTC. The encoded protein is CSAYLAGLNEQYF.

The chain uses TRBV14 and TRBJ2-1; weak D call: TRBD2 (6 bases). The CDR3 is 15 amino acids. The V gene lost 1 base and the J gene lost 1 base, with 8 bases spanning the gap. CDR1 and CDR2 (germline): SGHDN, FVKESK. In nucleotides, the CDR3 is TGTGCCAGCAGCCAAGTTGCGGGGTCCTACAATGAGCAGTTCTTC. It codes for CASSQVAGSYNEQFF.

The CDR3: CASSLWLWREQSYEQYF. The CDR3 DNA reads TGTGCCAGCAGTTTGTGGCTGTGGCGGGAGCAATCCTACGAGCAGTACTTC. J is TRBJ2-7 and V is TRBV12-3 or TRBV12-4; 7 bases align to TRBD2. This CDR3 has 17 amino acids. V was clipped by 3 bases and J by 1 base; unmatched bases: 12.

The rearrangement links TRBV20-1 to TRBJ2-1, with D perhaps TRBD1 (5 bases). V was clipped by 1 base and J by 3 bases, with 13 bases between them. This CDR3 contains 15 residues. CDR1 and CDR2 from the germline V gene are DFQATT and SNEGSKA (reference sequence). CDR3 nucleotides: TGCAGTGCTAGAGTAGGGGTCTTCGGCTACAATGAGCAGTTCTTC. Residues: CSARVGVFGYNEQFF.

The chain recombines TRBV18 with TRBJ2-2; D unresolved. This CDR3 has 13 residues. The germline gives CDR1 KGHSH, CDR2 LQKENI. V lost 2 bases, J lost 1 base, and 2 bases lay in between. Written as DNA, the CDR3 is TGTGCCAGCTCACCAAAGAACACCGGGGAGCTGTTTTTT. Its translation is CASSPKNTGELFF.

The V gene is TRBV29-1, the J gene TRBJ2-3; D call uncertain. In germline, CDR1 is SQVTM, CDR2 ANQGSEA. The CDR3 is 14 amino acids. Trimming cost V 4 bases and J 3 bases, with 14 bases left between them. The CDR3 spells CSVGDSAKTDTQYF. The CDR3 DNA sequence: TGCAGCGTTGGGGATTCTGCCAAGACAGATACGCAGTATTTT.

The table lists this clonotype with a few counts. The chain's CDR3 is CSVFNRGYEQYF. The CDR3 DNA reads TGCAGCGTTTTCAACAGGGGCTACGAGCAGTACTTC. The chain uses TRBV29-1 and TRBJ2-7; the match to TRBD1 covers 7 bases. CDR1 is SQVTM, CDR2 ANQGSEA, per germline. V shed 5 bases and J 3 bases; nucleotides not matched to a gene: 4. The CDR3 has 12 amino acids.